This is a list of T cell receptor beta chains from one sample in a study of blood T cell repertoires in COVID-19. Measured with immunoSEQ multiplex PCR; TCRdb has only the in-frame clones, and not every one. This sample carries over 350,000 clones, around 89% of them seen once, and the ten largest clones take approximately 4.5%. The sample taken for sequencing was peripheral blood. These receptors all stem from a woman under 40 with acute or convalescent COVID-19. Each CDR3 is given with its conserved first and last residue.

V,CDR3
TRBV19,CASSRTGGGELFF
TRBV5-1,CASSPTGGLYSPLHF
TRBV15,CATSSKGAYEKLFF
TRBV2,CASSENRQRRTDTQYF
TRBV28,CASSLLIAGANTGELFF
TRBV29-1,CSVRTGNYEQYF
TRBV27,CASRHRALANYGYTF
TRBV6-5,CASSLSGPYNEQFF
TRBV10-1,CASSERRGASTDTQYF
TRBV27,CASKPTVANTQYF
TRBV5-1,CASNSDIRETQYF
TRBV6-2/TRBV6-3,CASSYRLAGGFQETQYF
TRBV25-1,CASSERGLGQPQHF
TRBV7-2,CASSLVASGGPTNTDTQYF
TRBV6-5,CASSYIAGLSTEAFF
TRBV30,CAWAKDSLANYGYTF
TRBV29-1,CSVRRDGSGELFF
TRBV5-1,CASSLGPSGGEKLFF
TRBV20-1,CSANRNTEAFF
TRBV28,CASSPLAGEAGELFF
TRBV30,CAWSPPDRALEPQHF
TRBV5-6,CASSLELAGIRETQYF
TRBV5-1,CASRIWGGGTRDEQFF